This TCR beta chain derives from a study of T cells in Graves' hyperthyroidism and ophthalmopathy. In the ophthalmopathy cohort, Clinical Activity Score was at least 3, NOSPECS grade at least 4, and duration under 3 months. A patient was excluded if there was uncontrolled infection, other autoimmune disease, pregnancy or lactation. An approximately 10 ml volume of fresh peripheral blood provided the PBMCs. General study findings and limits: Most clonotypes expanded in the thyroid (above 0.001) were also present in blood.

Notes on this clonotype: Antigen unknown.

Amplification of TCR beta CDR3 regions used RNA as the template. TCR CDR3 underwent first-round RT-PCR with the HTBI primer set. TCRdb re-analysed the multiplex PCR reads in MiXCR, keeping a single row per CDR3 protein. There are about 640,000 distinct CDR3 sequences in the sample; 20% occur only once, and under 35% lies in the top ten. The TCR comes from a man between 25 and 39 years old with Graves' ophthalmopathy. The source material was blood.

CDR3 nucleotide sequence: TGTGCCAGCAGTTTATCAGGGGCGGGCACCGGGGAGCTGTTTTTT. It yields the protein CASSLSGAGTGELFF. This chain joins TRBV28 and TRBJ2-2; perhaps TRBD1 as D (6 bases). This CDR3 has 15 residues. Germline assignment: CDR1 MDHEN and CDR2 SYDVKM. V dropped 1 base and J dropped 4 bases, with 10 bases sitting between them.